Below are 10 T cell receptor beta chains sequenced from a single sample in a study of T cells in Graves' hyperthyroidism and ophthalmopathy. Researchers amplified the TCR beta CDR3 regions from RNA transcripts. First-round RT-PCR of the TCR CDR3 relied on the HTBI primer set. TCRdb used MiXCR to reprocess the multiplex PCR reads, holding one entry per CDR3 protein. The data hold over 650,000 distinct CDR3 sequences, with roughly 46% observed a single time. The specimen sequenced was peripheral blood or thyroid tissue (not recorded which). The origin of the receptors is an adult man with Graves' disease, either hyperthyroidism or ophthalmopathy (not recorded which).

This clonotype was counted only a few times. This chain uses TRBV7-9 with TRBJ2-2; 11 nucleotides match TRBD2. V was pared by 5 bases and J by 5 bases, with 1 base of the junction left unmatched. The V gene's germline CDR1 is SEHNR and CDR2 FQNEAQ (reference sequence). The CDR3 runs 14 residues. This chain's CDR3 is CASSRTSGTGELFF. The CDR3 region has the DNA TGTGCCAGCAGCCGGACTAGCGGGACCGGGGAGCTGTTTTTT.

The chain is built from TRBV25-1 and TRBJ1-4, with 8 bases identical to TRBD1. This CDR3 contains 15 residues. V lost 6 bases and J lost 4; bases outside the gene matches: 7. CDR1 is MGHDK, CDR2 SYGVNS, per germline. The CDR3 spells CASRPGGRSNEKLFF. CDR3 bases: TGTGCCAGCAGGCCAGGGGGCCGGAGTAATGAAAAACTGTTTTTT.

This clonotype was seen repeatedly, ten times or more. The chain is built from TRBV7-3 and TRBJ1-1; the D gene is possibly TRBD1 (5 bases). Trimming stripped 5 bases from V and 7 bases from J, with 14 bases between. Germline V lookup: CDR1 SGHTA, CDR2 FQGTGA. CDR3 length: 13 amino acids. The CDR3 DNA reads as TGTGCCAGCAGCGTCGCGGGGGTAGGTGAAGCTTTCTTT. Translated, it gives CASSVAGVGEAFF. Looking up the rest from reference TRBV7-3 and TRBJ1-1 gives the full variable domain: GAGVSQTPSNKVTEKGKYVELRCDPISGHTALYWYRQSLGQGPEFLIYFQGTGAADDSGLPNDRFFAVRPEGSVSTLKIQRTERGDSAVYLCASSVAGVGEAFFGQGTRLTVV.

Many counts were recorded for this clonotype. The rearrangement links TRBV25-1 to TRBJ2-7, with 13 bases lining up with TRBD2. Per germline, CDR1 MGHDK and CDR2 SYGVNS. V dropped 2 bases and J dropped 4; count of bases not matched to a gene: 5. This CDR3 spans 16 amino acids. CDR3 sequence reads: CASSEPTSGGAYEQYF. The CDR3 nucleotides read TGTGCCAGCAGTGAACCAACTAGCGGGGGGGCTTACGAGCAGTACTTC.

This clonotype was seen ten or more times. The chain joins TRBV2 to TRBJ2-7, with a tentative D call TRBD1 (5 bases). CDR1 SNHLY and CDR2 FYNNEI come from the germline V gene. V dropped 3 bases and J dropped 5 bases, with 14 bases sitting between them. The CDR3 sequence is 14 residues long. CDR3 coding DNA: TGTGCCAGCAGTGATATAGGGGAATGGGACGAGCAGTACTTC. Translation: CASSDIGEWDEQYF.

The V and J genes are TRBV7-9 and TRBJ1-1, with D unclear. Germline lookup yields CDR1 SEHNR and CDR2 FQNEAQ (reference sequence). Trimming left V 1 base short and J 1 base short, with 10 bases between. CDR3 size: 15 residues. The CDR3 nucleotides are TGTGCCAGCAGCTTAGGGCTCTCCTCGAACACTGAAGCTTTCTTT. Translating it yields CASSLGLSSNTEAFF. The variable domain in full, completed from reference TRBV7-9 and TRBJ1-1, reads DTGVSQNPRHKITKRGQNVTFRCDPISEHNRLYWYRQTLGQGPEFLTYFQNEAQLEKSRLLSDRFSAERPKGSFSTLEIQRTEQGDSAMYLCASSLGLSSNTEAFFGQGTRLTVV.

There are a few counts of this clonotype. This chain connects TRBV5-8 to TRBJ2-7; D gene uncertain. Between the trimmed V and J ends, which lost 2 bases and 0 bases, there was a span of 12 bases. The CDR3 length is 15 residues. CDR1 SGHTS and CDR2 YDEGEE come from the germline V gene. The DNA of the CDR3 is TGTGCCAGCAGCTTCGGCCCCACGGGCTCCTACGAGCAGTACTTC. This sequence encodes CASSFGPTGSYEQYF.

This chain connects TRBV7-9 to TRBJ1-6; TRBD1 agrees at 11 bases. This CDR3 spans 16 amino acids. Trimming cost V 3 bases and J 9 bases; bases outside gene matches: 7. CDR1 and CDR2 (germline): SEHNR, FQNEAQ (reference sequence). The CDR3: CASSFRDRGETSPLHF. In DNA, the CDR3 is TGTGCCAGCAGCTTCCGGGACAGGGGGGAAACTTCACCCCTCCACTTT.

The table lists this clonotype with a few counts. The V and J genes are TRBV12-3 or TRBV12-4 and TRBJ1-6; no clear D. V shed 4 bases and J shed 4 bases, with 23 bases lying between them. The CDR3 is made up of 19 amino acids. The CDR3 loop reads CASSSAQNLGLGYNSPLHF. CDR3 DNA: TGTGCCAGCAGTTCGGCCCAAAATCTCGGACTGGGGTATAATTCACCCCTCCACTTT.

This chain joins TRBV29-1 and TRBJ1-2; 7 bases agree with TRBD1. The CDR3 length is 11 residues. The V and J ends lost 3 bases and 7 bases, in that order; junction bases with no gene match: 2. The germline CDR1 and CDR2 sequences are SQVTM and ANQGSEA. CDR3 coding DNA: TGCAGCGTTGACGAGGGGGCTGGCTACACCTTC. Encoded protein: CSVDEGAGYTF.